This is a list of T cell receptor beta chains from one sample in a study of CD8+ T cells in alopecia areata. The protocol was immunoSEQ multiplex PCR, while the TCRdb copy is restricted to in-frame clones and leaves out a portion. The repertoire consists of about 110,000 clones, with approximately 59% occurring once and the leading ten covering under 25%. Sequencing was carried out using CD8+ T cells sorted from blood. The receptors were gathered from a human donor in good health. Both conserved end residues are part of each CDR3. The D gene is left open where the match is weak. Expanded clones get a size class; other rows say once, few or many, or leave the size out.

TGTGCCAGCAGCCCTGGGGGGGTGGTACATGAGCAGTTCTTC | CASSPGGVVHEQFF | TRBD2 | TRBV5-6 | - | TRBJ2-1
TGTGCCAGCAGCTTGGGGTCAAATTTGGAGCTGTTTTTT | CASSLGSNLELFF | - | TRBV5-6 | - | TRBJ2-2
TGTGCCTGGAGTAAGGCACCCGGACAGGGGGAACAGCCCCAGCATTTT | CAWSKAPGQGEQPQHF | TRBD1 | TRBV30 | - | TRBJ1-5
TGTGCCAGCAGTTACGAGCAGGGGAATCAGCCCCAGCATTTT | CASSYEQGNQPQHF | - | TRBV6-5 | - | TRBJ1-5
TGTGCCAGCACATACGGACCTGGACAGGGTTATGAGCAGTACTTC | CASTYGPGQGYEQYF | TRBD1 | TRBV15 | once | TRBJ2-7
TGTGCCAGCAGCTTAGCGCAGGGGTCAGAAAAACTGTTTTTT | CASSLAQGSEKLFF | - | TRBV7-2 | - | TRBJ1-4
TGCAGCGTTGCGGACAGGGGGCTCCTTGGCTACACCTTC | CSVADRGLLGYTF | TRBD1 | TRBV29-1 | - | TRBJ1-2
TGTGCCAGCAGTGAAGGGCTTCTGAACACTGAAGCTTTCTTT | CASSEGLLNTEAFF | - | TRBV6-1 | - | TRBJ1-1
TGTGCCAGCAGTCCCATGATGGTTGCCTATTTCTATGGCTACACCTTC | CASSPMMVAYFYGYTF | - | TRBV27 | - | TRBJ1-2
TGTGCCAGCAGTTACTCAACAGGGAGCTTCTATGGCTACACCTTC | CASSYSTGSFYGYTF | - | TRBV6-5 | - | TRBJ1-2
TGTGCCAGCAGTTACCCTGGGACAACTGAAGCTTTCTTT | CASSYPGTTEAFF | - | TRBV6-6 | - | TRBJ1-1
TGTGCCAGCGGCTTCATGAACACTGAAGCTTTCTTT | CASGFMNTEAFF | - | TRBV6-5 | - | TRBJ1-1
TGCAGCGCCCAGGTTAGGGGTGAAGCTTTCTTT | CSAQVRGEAFF | - | TRBV29-1 | - | TRBJ1-1
TGTGCCAGCAGCCAAGTCACCGCTAGCGGGGGGGCCAAAAAGACCCAGTACTTC | CASSQVTASGGAKKTQYF | TRBD2 | TRBV4-2 | few | TRBJ2-5
TGTGCCAGCAGCTGGGCAACCAGCTCCTACAATGAGCAGTTCTTC | CASSWATSSYNEQFF | - | TRBV13 | few | TRBJ2-1
TGTGCCAGCAGTTCCGGTTTCGCAGATACGCAGTATTTT | CASSSGFADTQYF | - | TRBV28 | - | TRBJ2-3
TGCAGCGTTGTTACAGGCGACGGTGCTAACTATGGCTACACCTTC | CSVVTGDGANYGYTF | - | TRBV29-1 | few | TRBJ1-2
TGCGCCAGCAGCCAAGGGACCCCGGTGGGTGAGCAGTTCTTC | CASSQGTPVGEQFF | - | TRBV4-1 | - | TRBJ2-1
TGTGCCAGCAGCTTCGGGACAGGGGTGAACATTCAGTACTTC | CASSFGTGVNIQYF | TRBD1 | TRBV7-2 | - | TRBJ2-4
TGTGCCAGCACCGGGGAGGTCTATGGCTACACCTTC | CASTGEVYGYTF | - | TRBV9 | once | TRBJ1-2
TGTGCCAGCAGTCAGACCGCAGGGGCGCGGACTGAAGCTTTCTTT | CASSQTAGARTEAFF | - | TRBV6-1 | - | TRBJ1-1
TGTGCCTGGAGTCATCCCCCTCCAATGGGCGAGCAGTACTTC | CAWSHPPPMGEQYF | - | TRBV30 | few | TRBJ2-7
TGCAGCGTTACGGACAGAGGCGAGCAGTACTTC | CSVTDRGEQYF | - | TRBV29-1 | - | TRBJ2-7
TGTGCCAGCAGCTTTAGCGGAAGCTCCTACAATGAGCAGTTCTTC | CASSFSGSSYNEQFF | - | TRBV13 | - | TRBJ2-1
TGTGCCAGCAGTTTAATTCCGAAATTGAACACTGAAGCCTTCTTT | CASSLIPKLNTEAFF | - | TRBV28 | once | TRBJ1-1
TGCGCCAGCAGCCAAGACGGTGGGCTGCCTAACTATGGCTACACCTTC | CASSQDGGLPNYGYTF | - | TRBV4-3 | - | TRBJ1-2
TGTGCCAGCAGCTCGAGTGCCGGGGAGCTGTTTTTT | CASSSSAGELFF | - | TRBV13 | few | TRBJ2-2
TGTGCCAGCAGCTTAGGTGGCAGTCAGCCCCAGCATTTT | CASSLGGSQPQHF | - | TRBV13 | - | TRBJ1-5
TGTGCCAGCAGTGATTCGAGTCCGATCTACGGCGGGGAGCTGTTTTTT | CASSDSSPIYGGELFF | - | TRBV2 | - | TRBJ2-2
TGTGCCAGCAGCTTACTAGCGGTAGTAACCGGGGAGCTGTTTTTT | CASSLLAVVTGELFF | TRBD2 | TRBV7-8 | - | TRBJ2-2
TGTGCCATCAGTGAGGGGACACAGGGATGGGGCACAGATACGCAGTATTTT | CAISEGTQGWGTDTQYF | - | TRBV10-3 | few | TRBJ2-3
TGCAGCGTCCCCCGGACTAGCGGGGGCGGGGCACCTGGTGAGCAGTTCTTC | CSVPRTSGGGAPGEQFF | TRBD2 | TRBV29-1 | once | TRBJ2-1
TGTGCCAGCATCCACTTAAGCTCCTACGAGCAGTACTTC | CASIHLSSYEQYF | - | TRBV2 | - | TRBJ2-7
TGTGCCAGCAGCAGAGGACAGGGACAGACCCAGTACTTC | CASSRGQGQTQYF | TRBD1 | TRBV5-6 | - | TRBJ2-5
TGTGCCAGCAGCTTTGCATCCTCCTACGAGCAGTACTTC | CASSFASSYEQYF | - | TRBV5-6 | - | TRBJ2-7
TGTGCCAGCAGGGGAGCGGGGATTAGCACAGATACGCAGTATTTT | CASRGAGISTDTQYF | TRBD2 | TRBV27 | - | TRBJ2-3
TGTGCCACCAGCAGAGATCTGACGGGAGGGGAAAAACTGTTTTTT | CATSRDLTGGEKLFF | - | TRBV15 | - | TRBJ1-4
TGTGCCTGGAGTTCTAACGTTTTTACGGGACAGGGGAGGATTGGCTACACCTTC | CAWSSNVFTGQGRIGYTF | TRBD1 | TRBV30 | - | TRBJ1-2
TGTGCCAGCTGCCCGGGACTAGCGGGGGCCTACCAAGAGACCCAGTACTTC | CASCPGLAGAYQETQYF | TRBD2 | TRBV2 | - | TRBJ2-5
TGTGCCAGCAGTGGACCCTTTGTGGGGGCCTACGAGCAGTACTTC | CASSGPFVGAYEQYF | - | TRBV25-1 | few | TRBJ2-7
TGTGCCACCAGCAGAGATTATTCGAACACCGGGGAGCTGTTTTTT | CATSRDYSNTGELFF | - | TRBV15 | - | TRBJ2-2
TGTGCCTGGACTAGCGGGGGGGCCGATGAGCAGTTCTTC | CAWTSGGADEQFF | TRBD2 | TRBV30 | - | TRBJ2-1
TGTGCCAGCAGCCATGGGACCAACACTGAAGCTTTCTTT | CASSHGTNTEAFF | - | TRBV11-2 | few | TRBJ1-1
TGTGCCAGCACGCGGGGGGCCCAAGAGACCCAGTACTTC | CASTRGAQETQYF | TRBD2 | TRBV13 | - | TRBJ2-5
TGTGCCAGTACAACAGGGATGAGCAATCAGCCCCAGCATTTT | CASTTGMSNQPQHF | - | TRBV19 | - | TRBJ1-5
TGCGCCAGCAGCCCCGGACAGGGTGGCAGGTACGAGCAGTACTTC | CASSPGQGGRYEQYF | TRBD1 | TRBV5-1 | - | TRBJ2-7
TGTGCCAGCAGCCCCAGCGGGGGGAACAATGAGCAGTTCTTC | CASSPSGGNNEQFF | TRBD2 | TRBV9 | - | TRBJ2-1
TGTGCCAGCGGGCGGCAAGGGGGCTACGATGAGCAGTTCTTC | CASGRQGGYDEQFF | TRBD1 | TRBV2 | - | TRBJ2-1
TGTGCCTGGAGGAATTTTAAGAGGGACAGGGAGGACTACACCTTC | CAWRNFKRDREDYTF | TRBD1 | TRBV30 | - | TRBJ1-2
TGTGCCAGCAGCTTCAATGGACCGGCGTTTTCTCGAGACATTCAGTACTTC | CASSFNGPAFSRDIQYF | - | TRBV7-9 | - | TRBJ2-4
TGCGCCAGCAGCGGGGACGCAGATACGCAGTATTTT | CASSGDADTQYF | - | TRBV5-1 | - | TRBJ2-3
TGTGCCAGCAGCGTAGGCCCCGTAGAGGGACCCACAGATACGCAGTATTTT | CASSVGPVEGPTDTQYF | - | TRBV9 | - | TRBJ2-3
TGTGCCAGCAGCTTTTTGGGGGCGGGTGGCTACACCTTC | CASSFLGAGGYTF | - | TRBV11-2 | - | TRBJ1-2